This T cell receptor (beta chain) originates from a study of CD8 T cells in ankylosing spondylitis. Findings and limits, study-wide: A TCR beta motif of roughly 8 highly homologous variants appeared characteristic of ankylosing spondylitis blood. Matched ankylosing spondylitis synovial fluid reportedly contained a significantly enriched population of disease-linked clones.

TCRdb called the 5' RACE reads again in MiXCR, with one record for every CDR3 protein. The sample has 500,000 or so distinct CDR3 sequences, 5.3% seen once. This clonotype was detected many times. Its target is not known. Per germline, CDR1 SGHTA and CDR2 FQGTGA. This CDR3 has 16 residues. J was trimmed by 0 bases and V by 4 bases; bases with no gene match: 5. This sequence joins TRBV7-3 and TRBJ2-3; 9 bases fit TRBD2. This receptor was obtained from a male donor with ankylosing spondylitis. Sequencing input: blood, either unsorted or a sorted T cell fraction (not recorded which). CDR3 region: CASSSGTSLSTDTQYF. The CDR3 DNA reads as TGTGCCAGCAGCTCCGGGACTAGCCTAAGCACAGATACGCAGTATTTT.